This paragraph reports one TCR beta chain. The antigen is not known. These data come from a study of type 1 and type 2 diabetes patients. Study summary: CD4+ or CD8+ T cells were positively selected from PBMCs with microbeads. General observations from the study: Type 2 diabetes patients had few highly-expanded CD4+ clones, median one.

The PCR template was genomic DNA. Multiplex PCR with 30 forward and 13 reverse primers amplified the TCR beta CDR3. TCRdb recomputed calls from the multiplex PCR reads with MiXCR, one row per CDR3 protein. This sample has 270,000 or so distinct CDR3 sequences, with 47% found just once. The CDR3 extends over 16 amino acids. Germline CDR1 is MNHEY and CDR2 is SVGAGI. The V and J ends lost 2 bases and 5 bases respectively, with 18 bases between them. Sequences were obtained from peripheral blood mononuclear cells (PBMCs). The rearrangement links TRBV6-5 to TRBJ1-1; possibly TRBD1 for D (5 bases). This clonotype originated in a man younger than 35 with type 2 diabetes. The CDR3 here is CASSYRTSGPVTEAFF. The CDR3 DNA follows: TGTGCCAGCAGTTACCGAACATCAGGGCCGGTTACTGAAGCTTTCTTT.